This TCR beta chain was obtained from a study of blood T cell repertoires in COVID-19. Study background: Donors in the United States, Italy and Spain gave samples during acute or convalescent COVID-19. PBMCs, B-cell-depleted T cells, or T cells were the source of the cDNA or gDNA that made up the material.

Seattle's enrolled individuals joined amid active infection and were then monitored longitudinally. Using immunoSEQ multiplex PCR, the repertoire was profiled, and TCRdb retains in-frame clones only, with some absent. The sample consists of 250,000 to 350,000 clones, about nine tenths of them appearing once. The sequenced sample was peripheral blood. This clonotype was obtained from a woman between 45 and 60 years old with COVID-19, enrolled during active disease.

CDR3 in DNA: TGTGCCAGCAGCTTGTGGCGACTAGCGGGAGGGGCCCTAAACATTCAGTACTTC. Amino acid sequence: CASSLWRLAGGALNIQYF. The chain couples TRBV5-6 to TRBJ2-4; 14 positions match TRBD2. This CDR3 spans 18 amino acids. With 1 base clipped from V and 6 bases from J, the junction kept 9 bases outside the gene matches. Germline V gene data show CDR1 as SGHDT and CDR2 as YYEEEE.